This entry lists 6 T cell receptor beta chains sequenced from one sample in a study of neurological immune-mediated disorders. TCRdb reprocessed the 5' RACE reads with MiXCR, giving one entry per CDR3 protein. The sample includes some 30,000 distinct CDR3 sequences, around 6% of them seen just once. Source material: CD4+ T cells from blood. The receptor source for this set is a woman in her forties or fifties in good health.

This clonotype was picked up many times. The chain is built from TRBV3-1 and TRBJ1-5; 10 bases are shared with TRBD1. Germline CDR1 reads LGHDT; CDR2 reads YNNKEL (reference sequence). This CDR3 is 15 amino acids long. V lost 4 bases and J lost 4; bases outside the gene matches: 4. The CDR3 sequence: CASSPGQGRNQPQHF. For the CDR3, the DNA is TGTGCCAGCAGCCCGGGACAGGGGAGAAATCAGCCCCAGCATTTT.

This clonotype appeared many times. The V gene is TRBV3-1, the J gene TRBJ1-1, with 8 bases aligning to TRBD1. This CDR3 comprises 13 residues. V lost 3 bases and J lost 6; bases outside the gene matches: 3. CDR1 LGHDT and CDR2 YNNKEL come from the germline V gene (reference sequence). The CDR3 loop is CASSQTGVAEAFF. CDR3 DNA sequence: TGTGCCAGCAGCCAGACAGGGGTAGCTGAAGCTTTCTTT.

This clonotype was found many times. V gene TRBV29-1 combines with J gene TRBJ2-1; 12 bases map to TRBD2. The germline gives CDR1 SQVTM, CDR2 ANQGSEA. The CDR3 sequence is 16 residues long. V gave up 1 base and J gave up 8 bases; unmatched junction bases: 9. The DNA of the CDR3 is TGCAGCGTTGAAGGGGGGGCTAGCGGGAGGGTCGATGAGCAGTTCTTC. Translating it yields CSVEGGASGRVDEQFF.

This clonotype came up many times. The rearrangement uses TRBV5-1 and TRBJ2-3; 12 bases match TRBD2. This CDR3 comprises 15 residues. CDR1 is SGHRS, CDR2 YFSETQ, per germline. Trimming cost V 4 bases and J 5 bases; bases outside gene matches: 5. Here the CDR3 reads CASSLRGLAGDTQYF. In nucleotides, the CDR3 is TGCGCCAGCAGCCTGAGGGGACTAGCGGGAGATACGCAGTATTTT.

The V gene is TRBV9, the J gene TRBJ2-1; 9 nucleotides agree with TRBD2. CDR1 and CDR2 (germline): SGDLS, YYNGEE. This CDR3 is built from 16 residues. Trimming at V came to 0 bases and at J to 7 bases, leaving 8 bases not matched to a gene. The CDR3 spells CASSVAAGGLWNEQFF. For the CDR3, the DNA is TGTGCCAGCAGCGTAGCAGCGGGAGGACTCTGGAATGAGCAGTTCTTC.

This clonotype has a count of ten or more. The chain is built from TRBV29-1 and TRBJ2-3; D unclear. This CDR3 has 14 amino acids. Germline assignment: CDR1 SQVTM and CDR2 ANQGSEA. Trimming shortened V by 0 bases and J by 2 bases, and 9 bases separated the two germline ends. CDR3 sequence reads: CSVEDWRITDTQYF. CDR3 sequence (DNA): TGCAGCGTTGAAGATTGGCGGATCACAGATACGCAGTATTTT.